This is a list of T cell receptor beta chains from one sample in a study of shared T cell receptors in the human thymus. Only in-frame clones appear in the TCRdb table, and some are missing; sequencing was by immunoSEQ multiplex PCR. This table holds some 700,000 clones, 80% to 90% found once. This sample was shared with a second study, whose subject was human thymus T cells.

Material for sequencing was thymocytes. These receptors all come from a girl under three years old with a congenital heart defect. The CDR3 runs from the conserved cysteine through the conserved F or W. A D gene is named only where the DNA matches it firmly. Part of the rows lack a size; the others show once, few, many or a class for expanded clones.

length: 17
V: TRBV2
J: TRBJ2-5
D: -
size: -
CDR3: CASSARLHSSGQETQYF
DNA: TGTGCCAGCAGTGCGAGACTGCACAGCTCGGGGCAAGAGACCCAGTACTTC

length: 14
V: TRBV5-1
J: TRBJ1-6
D: TRBD1
size: -
CDR3: CASSPGTDNSPLHF
DNA: TGCGCCAGCAGCCCCGGGACAGATAATTCACCCCTCCACTTT

length: 14
V: TRBV7-9
J: TRBJ2-7
D: TRBD2
size: few
CDR3: CASSLLAGDYEQYF
DNA: TGTGCCAGCAGCTTACTAGCGGGGGACTACGAGCAGTACTTC

length: 13
V: TRBV7-7
J: TRBJ2-7
D: TRBD1
size: -
CDR3: CASSWDRGGEQYF
DNA: TGTGCTAGCAGCTGGGACAGGGGTGGCGAGCAGTACTTC

length: 13
V: TRBV5-1
J: TRBJ1-2
D: -
size: once
CDR3: CASSLAGSWGYTF
DNA: TGCGCCAGCAGCTTGGCCGGGTCGTGGGGCTACACCTTC

length: 10
V: TRBV20-1
J: TRBJ2-3
D: -
size: -
CDR3: CSAGGDTQYF
DNA: TGCAGTGCCGGGGGAGATACGCAGTATTTT

length: 16
V: TRBV6-5
J: TRBJ2-5
D: TRBD1
size: once
CDR3: CASSYSGQGEQETQYF
DNA: TGTGCCAGCAGTTACTCGGGCCAGGGGGAACAAGAGACCCAGTACTTC

length: 15
V: TRBV5-4
J: TRBJ2-5
D: TRBD1
size: -
CDR3: CASRPSTGGRGTQYF
DNA: TGTGCCAGCAGGCCCAGTACAGGGGGAAGAGGGACCCAGTACTTC

length: 14
V: TRBV19
J: TRBJ1-1
D: TRBD1
size: once
CDR3: CASSRRDRGPEAFF
DNA: TGTGCCAGTAGTCGCCGGGACAGGGGCCCTGAAGCTTTCTTT

length: 16
V: TRBV27
J: TRBJ1-1
D: -
size: -
CDR3: CATHAGTGSGNTEAFF
DNA: TGTGCCACACACGCGGGCACAGGGAGTGGGAACACTGAAGCTTTCTTT

length: 16
V: TRBV7-3
J: TRBJ2-3
D: -
size: once
CDR3: CASSANSRGRGDTQYF
DNA: TGTGCCAGCAGCGCAAACTCGCGGGGGCGCGGAGATACGCAGTATTTT

length: 12
V: TRBV25-1
J: TRBJ1-2
D: -
size: few
CDR3: CASSSEGDGYTF
DNA: TGTGCCAGCAGTTCCGAAGGGGATGGCTACACCTTC

length: 14
V: TRBV28
J: TRBJ2-7
D: TRBD2
size: -
CDR3: CASRPSGGTYEQYF
DNA: TGTGCCAGCAGGCCTAGCGGGGGCACCTACGAGCAGTACTTC

length: 20
V: TRBV28
J: TRBJ1-5
D: TRBD1
size: -
CDR3: CASSLRMDRGREYSNQPQHF
DNA: TGTGCCAGCAGTTTACGAATGGACAGGGGGCGGGAATATAGCAATCAGCCCCAGCATTTT

length: 16
V: TRBV5-3
J: TRBJ2-7
D: TRBD2
size: once
CDR3: CARNSNRGDCSYEQYF
DNA: TGTGCCAGAAATTCCAATCGGGGGGACTGTTCGTACGAGCAGTACTTC

length: 16
V: TRBV5-4
J: TRBJ1-6
D: -
size: -
CDR3: CASSLTGSSYNSPLHF
DNA: TGTGCCAGCAGCTTGACAGGGAGCTCCTATAATTCACCCCTCCACTTT

length: 18
V: TRBV5-6
J: TRBJ2-1
D: -
size: -
CDR3: CASSLEGRRQGAGNEQFF
DNA: TGTGCCAGCAGCTTGGAGGGTCGCCGTCAGGGTGCTGGCAATGAGCAGTTCTTC

length: 19
V: TRBV19
J: TRBJ2-6
D: -
size: -
CDR3: CASSPIPGSQGTGANVLTF
DNA: TGTGCCAGTAGTCCAATTCCCGGATCACAGGGTACTGGGGCCAACGTCCTGACTTTC

length: 13
V: TRBV5-1
J: TRBJ1-6
D: -
size: -
CDR3: CASSSNRNSPLHF
DNA: TGCGCCAGCAGCTCGAACAGAAATTCCCCCCTCCACTTT

length: 15
V: TRBV7-9
J: TRBJ2-3
D: -
size: -
CDR3: CASSPTGTRTDTQYF
DNA: TGTGCCAGCAGCCCGACCGGGACTCGCACAGATACGCAGTATTTT

length: 18
V: TRBV4-1
J: TRBJ2-2
D: -
size: -
CDR3: CASSQVKGFTGFTGELFF
DNA: TGCGCCAGCAGCCAAGTGAAGGGCTTCACAGGATTCACCGGGGAGCTGTTTTTT

length: 13
V: TRBV28
J: TRBJ1-2
D: -
size: -
CDR3: CASSLLGAYGYTF
DNA: TGTGCCAGCAGTTTATTGGGGGCGTATGGCTACACCTTC

length: 15
V: TRBV6-6
J: TRBJ2-1
D: TRBD2
size: -
CDR3: CASSYGLAGYNEQFF
DNA: TGTGCCAGCAGTTACGGTCTAGCGGGGTACAATGAGCAGTTCTTC

length: 15
V: TRBV6-5
J: TRBJ1-5
D: -
size: few
CDR3: CASSPLRDSNQPQHF
DNA: TGTGCCAGCAGTCCCCTCAGGGATAGCAATCAGCCCCAGCATTTT

length: 15
V: TRBV2
J: TRBJ1-2
D: -
size: -
CDR3: CASSDRTARGYGYTF
DNA: TGTGCCAGCAGTGACCGGACAGCCCGGGGCTATGGCTACACCTTC

length: 15
V: TRBV6-5
J: TRBJ2-7
D: TRBD1
size: -
CDR3: CASSFHRDRGYEQYF
DNA: TGTGCCAGCAGTTTCCACCGGGACAGGGGCTACGAGCAGTACTTC

length: 18
V: TRBV14
J: TRBJ1-1
D: TRBD1
size: -
CDR3: CASSRRNWTGERNTEAFF
DNA: TGTGCCAGCAGCCGCCGAAATTGGACAGGGGAACGGAACACTGAAGCTTTCTTT

length: 17
V: TRBV5-5
J: TRBJ1-2
D: TRBD1
size: -
CDR3: CASRGELGTGAPYGYTF
DNA: TGTGCCAGCAGGGGGGAGTTGGGGACAGGTGCTCCTTATGGCTACACCTTC

length: 13
V: TRBV7-7
J: TRBJ2-7
D: TRBD1
size: -
CDR3: CASSLNRGYEQYF
DNA: TGTGCTAGCAGCTTAAACAGGGGGTACGAGCAGTACTTC

length: 16
V: TRBV7-9
J: TRBJ1-1
D: TRBD1
size: -
CDR3: CASTRTGGRMNTEAFF
DNA: TGTGCCAGCACCCGGACAGGGGGAAGAATGAACACTGAAGCTTTCTTT